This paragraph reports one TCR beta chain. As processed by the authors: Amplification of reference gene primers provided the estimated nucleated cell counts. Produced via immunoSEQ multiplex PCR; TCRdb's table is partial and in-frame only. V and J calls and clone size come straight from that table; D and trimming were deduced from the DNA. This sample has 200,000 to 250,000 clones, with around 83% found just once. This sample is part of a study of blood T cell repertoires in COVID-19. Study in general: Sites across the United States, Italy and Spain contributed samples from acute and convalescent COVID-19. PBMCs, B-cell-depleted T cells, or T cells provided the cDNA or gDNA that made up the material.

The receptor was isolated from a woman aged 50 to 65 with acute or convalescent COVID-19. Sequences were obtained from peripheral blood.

CDR3 in amino acids: CASSPPTGSTDTQYF. The CDR3 bases are TGTGCCAGCAGCCCACCGACAGGGAGTACAGATACGCAGTATTTT. The chain carries TRBV9 and TRBJ2-3; 7 bases are shared with TRBD1. The CDR3 spans 15 residues. CDR1 and CDR2 (germline): SGDLS, YYNGEE. V shed 4 bases, J shed 3 bases, and the junction held 8 bases outside the gene matches.